The 32 T cell receptor beta chains below were found in one sample sequenced in a study of blood T cell repertoires in COVID-19. Assay used: immunoSEQ multiplex PCR; TCRdb lists only in-frame clones, some missing. Of about 300,000 clones listed, 75% to 90% are singletons. Material for sequencing was peripheral blood. The receptor set was obtained from a man younger than 35 with active or convalescent COVID-19.

CDR3 region: CATSRERTSGENEQFF. The CDR3 DNA is TGTGCCACCAGCAGAGAGAGGACTAGCGGGGAAAATGAGCAGTTCTTC. The V and J genes are TRBV15 and TRBJ2-1; 12 bases align to TRBD2. The J segment lost 7 bases and the V segment lost 0 bases, leaving 4 bases of the junction unmatched. Germline loops: CDR1 LNHNV, CDR2 YYDKDF (reference sequence). The CDR3 is 16 residues long. The variable domain in full, with the rest retrieved from reference TRBV15 and TRBJ2-1, is DAMVIQNPRYQVTQFGKPVTLSCSQTLNHNVMYWYQQKSSQAPKLLFHYYDKDFNNEADTPDNFQSRRPNTSFCFLDIRSPGLGDTAMYLCATSRERTSGENEQFFGPGTRLTVL.

The chain has TRBV11-2 and TRBJ1-1, with D possibly matching TRBD1 (5 bases). The CDR3 sequence is 13 residues long. V lost 4 bases, J lost 3 bases, and 9 bases lay in between. CDR1 and CDR2 from the germline V gene are SGHAT and FQNNGV. The CDR3 loop is CASSYGGDTEAFF. The DNA for the CDR3 is TGTGCCAGCAGCTACGGGGGTGACACTGAAGCTTTCTTT. The entire variable domain, with the rest obtained from reference TRBV11-2 and TRBJ1-1, is as follows: EAGVAQSPRYKIIEKRQSVAFWCNPISGHATLYWYQQILGQGPKLLIQFQNNGVVDDSQLPKDRFSAERLKGVDSTLKIQPAKLEDSAVYLCASSYGGDTEAFFGQGTRLTVV.

V usage is TRBV2 and J usage is TRBJ1-2; D uncertain. The CDR3 is made up of 15 amino acids. Trimming took 1 base from V and 3 from J, leaving 12 bases between them. Germline V gene data show CDR1 as SNHLY and CDR2 as FYNNEI. CDR3 DNA sequence: TGTGCCAGCAGTGAAGGTAGTCCGAGGGACTATGGCTACACCTTC. Amino acid sequence: CASSEGSPRDYGYTF.

V is TRBV5-5 and J is TRBJ2-3, with D possibly TRBD2 on 6 matching bases. The CDR3 totals 18 residues. The germline V and J ends were trimmed by 1 base and 6 bases, with 24 bases remaining between them. CDR1 is SGHKS, CDR2 YYEKEE, per germline (reference sequence). CDR3: CASSLLPATSGDRDTQYF. The CDR3 DNA reads as TGTGCCAGCAGCTTGCTCCCTGCGACTAGTGGGGATAGGGATACGCAGTATTTT.

The chain links TRBV15 to TRBJ2-7; the D gene is possibly TRBD1 (5 bases). The V and J ends lost 0 bases and 3 bases respectively, with 9 bases between them. This CDR3 has 14 residues. Germline V gene lookup returns CDR1 LNHNV and CDR2 YYDKDF (reference sequence). As DNA, the CDR3 is TGTGCCACCAGCAGAGATGCAGGGTACTACGAGCAGTACTTC. Translation: CATSRDAGYYEQYF.

The chain carries TRBV4-1 and TRBJ1-2; 7 bases are a match to TRBD1. Germline CDR1 and CDR2: MGHRA and YSYEKL. This CDR3 contains 16 residues. With V trimmed by 2 bases and J by 8 bases, 14 bases remained unmatched. Here the CDR3 reads CASSQTPAGGVSGYTF. The DNA of the CDR3 is TGCGCCAGCAGCCAAACCCCCGCAGGGGGTGTAAGCGGCTACACCTTC.

The chain recombines TRBV18 with TRBJ1-5, with TRBD1 identical over 12 bases. The V and J ends lost 2 bases and 7 bases, in that order; junction bases with no gene match: 0. Germline lookup yields CDR1 KGHSH and CDR2 LQKENI. The CDR3 covers 14 residues. CDR3 residues: CASSPGTGGQPQHF. The DNA for the CDR3 is TGTGCCAGCTCACCAGGGACAGGGGGCCAGCCCCAGCATTTT.

Here the CDR3 reads CASSHRGYTIYF. CDR3 in DNA: TGTGCCAGCAGCCATCGAGGTTACACCATATATTTT. The chain joins TRBV3-1 (or the pseudogene TRBV3-2) to TRBJ1-3, with D unresolved. Germline V gene data show CDR1 as LGHDT and CDR2 as YNNKEL (reference sequence). Trimming cost V 3 bases and J 8 bases, with 8 bases left between them. The CDR3 is 12 amino acids.

J is TRBJ2-1 and V is TRBV10-2, with 11 positions matching TRBD2. V gave up 7 bases and J gave up 7 bases; unmatched junction bases: 9. The CDR3 consists of 15 residues. The germline V gene has CDR1 WSHSY and CDR2 SAAADI. The CDR3 here is CASTPNLAGGNEQFF. The CDR3 DNA reads TGCGCCAGCACCCCAAACTTAGCGGGGGGGAATGAGCAGTTCTTC.

This rearrangement joins TRBV6-5 to TRBJ1-2; D is perhaps TRBD1 (5 bases). The germline V gene has CDR1 MNHEY and CDR2 SVGAGI. The CDR3 is 13 residues long. V lost 2 bases and J 6 bases, leaving 10 bases between the germline ends. CDR3 coding DNA: TGTGCCAGCAGTTACGCGGGACCTGATGGCTACACCTTC. Protein sequence: CASSYAGPDGYTF.

The chain is built from TRBV6-5 and TRBJ2-4; TRBD2 might be the D (6 bases). CDR1 is MNHEY and CDR2 is SVGAGI in the germline V gene. The CDR3 totals 14 residues. Trimming took 4 bases from V and 9 from J, leaving 16 bases between them. Written as DNA, the CDR3 is TGTGCCAGCAGTTCCGCGGGGACGGGGAGCATTCAGTACTTC. Its protein is CASSSAGTGSIQYF.

The chain couples TRBV7-9 to TRBJ1-2; no clear D gene. Germline V CDR1 and CDR2: SEHNR, FQNEAQ (reference sequence). The CDR3 length is 13 residues. Trimming cost V 2 bases and J 6 bases, with 10 bases left between them. CDR3 sequence: CASSLRSEDGYTF. The CDR3 coding sequence is TGTGCCAGCAGCTTACGATCAGAGGATGGCTACACCTTC.

J is TRBJ2-2 and V is TRBV7-9; 9 bases are a match to TRBD2. CDR1 and CDR2 from the germline V gene are SEHNR and FQNEAQ (reference sequence). V shed 4 bases, J shed 8 bases, and the junction held 14 bases outside the gene matches. CDR3 length: 17 amino acids. DNA of the CDR3: TGTGCCAGCAGCTCCCTTGCGGGAGGGCCCTCCTGGGGGGAGCTGTTTTTT. Its translation: CASSSLAGGPSWGELFF.

This clone was counted a single time. DNA for the CDR3: TGTGCCAGCGGGACAGGGGTCGGCAATGAGCAGTTCTTC. Protein sequence: CASGTGVGNEQFF. This chain links TRBV11-3 with TRBJ2-1; 10 nucleotides agree with TRBD1. The CDR3 is 13 residues long. V shed 8 bases, J shed 6 bases, and the junction held 4 bases outside the gene matches. Germline CDR1 and CDR2: SGHNT and YENEEA.

The V call is TRBV5-6, the J call TRBJ2-5; possibly TRBD1 for D (6 bases). V was shortened by 1 base and J by 1 base, with 8 bases between the two germline ends. The CDR3 has 14 residues. Germline V gene data show CDR1 as SGHDT and CDR2 as YYEEEE. The CDR3 DNA reads as TGTGCCAGCAGCTTGTTGGGGGCCCAAGAGACCCAGTACTTC. Encoded protein: CASSLLGAQETQYF. The variable domain in full, with the rest retrieved from reference TRBV5-6 and TRBJ2-5, is DAGVTQSPTHLIKTRGQQVTLRCSPKSGHDTVSWYQQALGQGPQFIFQYYEEEERQRGNFPDRFSGHQFPNYSSELNVNALLLGDSALYLCASSLLGAQETQYFGPGTRLLVL.

The V gene is TRBV7-2, the J gene TRBJ2-7; perhaps TRBD1 as D (5 bases). This CDR3 spans 15 amino acids. CDR1 is SGHTA, CDR2 FQGNSA, per germline. Trimming cost V 5 bases and J 2 bases, with 16 bases left between them. CDR3 in DNA: TGTGCCAGCAGCCTAGGGGCAACTTCCACCTACGAGCAGTACTTC. As protein: CASSLGATSTYEQYF.

The V gene is TRBV19, the J gene TRBJ2-5; 15 bases are a match to TRBD2. This CDR3 region has 17 residues. The V and J ends lost 5 bases and 5 bases, in that order; junction bases with no gene match: 9. Germline V gene lookup returns CDR1 LNHDA and CDR2 SQIVND (reference sequence). The CDR3 nucleotides read TGTGCCAGTAGTGCCGGACTAGCGGGAGGGCCGCGGGAGACCCAGTACTTC. Its translation: CASSAGLAGGPRETQYF.

The chain carries TRBV18 and TRBJ2-3; D is unresolved. CDR3 length: 14 amino acids. Between the trimmed V and J ends, which lost 2 bases and 1 base, there was a span of 7 bases. Germline CDR1 is KGHSH and CDR2 is LQKENI. CDR3 coding DNA: TGTGCCAGCTCACCAGTCACTCGCACAGATACGCAGTATTTT. Amino acid sequence: CASSPVTRTDTQYF.

The rearrangement uses TRBV4-2 and TRBJ2-1, with TRBD2 matching 12 bases. CDR1 is LGHNA, CDR2 YNFKEQ, per germline. V trimming: 0 bases; J trimming: 7 bases; junction bases outside the gene matches: 4. CDR3 length equals 16 residues. CDR3 sequence: CASSQEPTSGSNEQFF. CDR3 DNA sequence: TGTGCCAGCAGCCAAGAGCCGACTAGCGGGAGTAATGAGCAGTTCTTC.

The J gene is TRBJ2-7, the V gene TRBV5-6, with unresolved D. Trimming pared 0 bases from V and 4 bases from J, leaving 8 bases between. The germline CDR1 and CDR2 sequences are SGHDT and YYEEEE. The CDR3 consists of 13 residues. CDR3: CASSLARVYEQYF. For the CDR3, the DNA is TGTGCCAGCAGCTTGGCTCGTGTGTACGAGCAGTACTTC.

Note on this clone: Other DNA sequences within the sample encode an identical CDR3. The rearrangement links TRBV7-9 to TRBJ1-1, with D uncertain. The germline V and J ends were trimmed by 1 base and 10 bases, with 7 bases remaining between them. The CDR3 runs 11 residues. From germline, CDR1 is SEHNR and CDR2 FQNEAQ (reference sequence). CDR3: CASSLEAGAFF. CDR3 nucleotide sequence: TGTGCCAGCAGCTTAGAGGCGGGAGCTTTCTTT. Drawing the rest from reference TRBV7-9 and TRBJ1-1, the complete variable domain is DTGVSQNPRHKITKRGQNVTFRCDPISEHNRLYWYRQTLGQGPEFLTYFQNEAQLEKSRLLSDRFSAERPKGSFSTLEIQRTEQGDSAMYLCASSLEAGAFFGQGTRLTVV.

The V call is TRBV27, the J call TRBJ2-1; 9 positions match TRBD2. The CDR3 runs 18 residues. CDR1 and CDR2 from the germline V gene are MNHEY and SMNVEV (reference sequence). The V and J ends lost 7 bases and 5 bases, in that order; junction bases with no gene match: 18. This chain's CDR3 is CASTRNLAGGFMDNEQFF. The CDR3 nucleotides are TGTGCCAGCACCCGCAATTTGGCGGGAGGGTTCATGGACAATGAGCAGTTCTTC.

The genes are TRBV18 and TRBJ2-7; D is ambiguous. Deletions cut 3 bases from V and 3 bases from J, with 15 bases between. Germline lookup yields CDR1 KGHSH and CDR2 LQKENI. The CDR3 runs 15 residues. The CDR3 coding sequence is TGTGCCAGCTCACCTAAGCTAGTGGAAGACTACGAGCAGTACTTC. Amino acid sequence: CASSPKLVEDYEQYF.

The chain combines TRBV7-8 with TRBJ2-1, with D perhaps matching TRBD2 (5 bases). CDR3 length: 12 residues. The V gene lost 4 bases and the J gene lost 6 bases, with 7 bases spanning the gap. CDR1 is SGHVS, CDR2 FQNEAQ, per germline. CDR3 coding DNA: TGTGCCAGCAGCTATACTAGCAATGAGCAGTTCTTC. It yields the protein CASSYTSNEQFF.

This chain connects TRBV4-3 to TRBJ1-2; 7 positions agree with TRBD1. Per the germline V gene, CDR1 is LGHNA and CDR2 is YSLEER. The CDR3 has 16 amino acids. With V trimmed by 4 bases and J by 4 bases, 12 bases remained unmatched. The CDR3 region has the DNA TGCGCCAGCAGCCCATCCCAGGGGGAGTTTGTCTATGGCTACACCTTC. Its protein is CASSPSQGEFVYGYTF.

The J gene is TRBJ1-2, the V gene TRBV4-1; 9 positions match TRBD1. The V and J ends lost 3 bases and 4 bases, in that order; junction bases with no gene match: 6. CDR1 MGHRA and CDR2 YSYEKL come from the germline V gene. The CDR3 is made up of 15 amino acids. CDR3 protein: CASSHAPGQGYGYTF. CDR3 in DNA: TGCGCCAGCAGCCATGCCCCGGGACAGGGCTATGGCTACACCTTC.

The CDR3 nucleotides are TGTGCCAGCAGCTGGGACAGGGTCGAGCAGTACTTC. Its translation: CASSWDRVEQYF. The rearrangement joins TRBV5-6 to TRBJ2-7; 9 bases align to TRBD1. Germline lookup yields CDR1 SGHDT and CDR2 YYEEEE. V lost 3 bases, J lost 6 bases, and 1 base stayed unmatched. The CDR3 totals 12 residues.

V and J are TRBV2 and TRBJ1-2; 8 bases are a match to TRBD1. Germline-derived CDR1 and CDR2 are SNHLY and FYNNEI. This CDR3 has 13 residues. V lost 7 bases and J lost 4; bases outside the gene matches: 5. DNA of the CDR3: TGTGCCAGCACTAAAGGGACAGGCTATGGCTACACCTTC. Protein product: CASTKGTGYGYTF.

This clone is a singleton in its sample. The rearrangement joins TRBV4-1 to TRBJ2-5; 8 bases are shared with TRBD2. The CDR3 extends over 14 amino acids. The ends lost 6 bases at V and 5 bases at J; junction bases unmatched: 8. Germline lookup yields CDR1 MGHRA and CDR2 YSYEKL. CDR3 sequence reads: CASRKGREGETQYF. The CDR3 DNA is TGCGCCAGCAGGAAGGGACGGGAGGGCGAGACCCAGTACTTC.

A word on this clone: The same CDR3 also results from other DNA sequences found in this sample. The CDR3 loop reads CASSSRQNYGYTF. The CDR3 DNA is TGTGCCAGCAGTTCTCGACAGAACTATGGCTACACCTTC. The V and J genes are TRBV12-3 or TRBV12-4 and TRBJ1-2, with D possibly being TRBD1 (5 bases). V was pared by 4 bases and J by 2 bases, with 8 bases between. The CDR3 loop spans 13 amino acids.

The V and J genes are TRBV5-1 and TRBJ2-1; TRBD2 is a possible D gene (5 bases). The V gene's germline CDR1 is SGHRS and CDR2 YFSETQ. There are 14 residues in the CDR3. Trimming cost V 2 bases and J 7 bases, with 13 bases left between them. The CDR3 region has the DNA TGCGCCAGCAGCTTACTAGAAGGGTTGAATGAGCAGTTCTTC. Residues: CASSLLEGLNEQFF.

This clone was observed a single time. The chain has TRBV20-1 and TRBJ2-7; D might be TRBD2 (6 bases). CDR3 length: 14 residues. Trimming left V 3 bases short and J 0 bases short, with 12 bases between. Germline-derived CDR1 and CDR2 are DFQATT and SNEGSKA (reference sequence). CDR3: CSASDSGFSYEQYF. For the CDR3, the DNA is TGCAGTGCTAGTGATAGCGGCTTCTCCTACGAGCAGTACTTC.